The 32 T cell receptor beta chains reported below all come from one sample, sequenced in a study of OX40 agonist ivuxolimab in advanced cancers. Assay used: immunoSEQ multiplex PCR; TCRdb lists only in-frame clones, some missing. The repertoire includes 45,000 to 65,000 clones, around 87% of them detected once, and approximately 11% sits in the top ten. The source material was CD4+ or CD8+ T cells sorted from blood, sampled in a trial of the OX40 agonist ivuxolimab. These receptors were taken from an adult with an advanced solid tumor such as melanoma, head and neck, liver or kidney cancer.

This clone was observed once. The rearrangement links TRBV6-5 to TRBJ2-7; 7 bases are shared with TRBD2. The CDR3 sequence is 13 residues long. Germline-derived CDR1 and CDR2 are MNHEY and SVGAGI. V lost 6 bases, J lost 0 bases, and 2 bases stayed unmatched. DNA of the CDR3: TGTGCCAGCAGGCGGGAGAGCTCCTACGAGCAGTACTTC. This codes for CASRRESSYEQYF.

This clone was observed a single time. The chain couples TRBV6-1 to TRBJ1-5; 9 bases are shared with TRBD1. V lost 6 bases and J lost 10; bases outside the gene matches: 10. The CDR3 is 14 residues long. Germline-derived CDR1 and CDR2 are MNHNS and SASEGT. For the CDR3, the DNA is TGTGCCAGCAGCCCGGGACAGGGCTATTTACCCCAGCATTTT. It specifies CASSPGQGYLPQHF.

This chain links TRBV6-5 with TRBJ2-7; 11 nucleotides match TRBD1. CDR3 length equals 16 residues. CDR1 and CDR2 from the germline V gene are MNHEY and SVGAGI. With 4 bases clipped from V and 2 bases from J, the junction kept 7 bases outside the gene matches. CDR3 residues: CASSWAGTGGPYEQYF. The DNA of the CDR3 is TGTGCCAGCAGTTGGGCAGGGACAGGGGGACCCTACGAGCAGTACTTC.

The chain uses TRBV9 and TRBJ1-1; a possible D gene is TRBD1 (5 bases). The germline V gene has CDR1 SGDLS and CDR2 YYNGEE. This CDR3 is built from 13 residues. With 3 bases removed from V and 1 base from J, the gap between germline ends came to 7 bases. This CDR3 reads CASSEGTNTEAFF. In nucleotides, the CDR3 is TGTGCCAGCAGCGAGGGGACGAACACTGAAGCTTTCTTT.

The DNA of the CDR3 is TGTGCCAGCAGCGTAGGAGCAGGCGACTATGGCTACACCTTC. The encoded protein is CASSVGAGDYGYTF. This chain uses TRBV9 with TRBJ1-2, with D unclear. The germline V gene has CDR1 SGDLS and CDR2 YYNGEE. The ends were cut back, 0 bases at V and 3 bases at J, with 9 bases in the middle. The CDR3 consists of 14 residues.

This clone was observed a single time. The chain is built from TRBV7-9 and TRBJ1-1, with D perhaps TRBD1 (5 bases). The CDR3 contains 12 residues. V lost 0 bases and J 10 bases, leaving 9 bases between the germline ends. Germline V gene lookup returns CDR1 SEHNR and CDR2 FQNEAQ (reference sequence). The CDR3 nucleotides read TGTGCCAGCAGCTTAGCTGGAAGGGGAGCTTTCTTT. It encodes CASSLAGRGAFF.

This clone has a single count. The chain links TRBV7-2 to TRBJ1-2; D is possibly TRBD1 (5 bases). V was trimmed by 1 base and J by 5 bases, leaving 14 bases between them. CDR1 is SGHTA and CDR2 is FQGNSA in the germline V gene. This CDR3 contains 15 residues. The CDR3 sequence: CASSLVGAEAYGYTF. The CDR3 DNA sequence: TGTGCCAGCAGCTTAGTTGGGGCTGAAGCTTATGGCTACACCTTC.

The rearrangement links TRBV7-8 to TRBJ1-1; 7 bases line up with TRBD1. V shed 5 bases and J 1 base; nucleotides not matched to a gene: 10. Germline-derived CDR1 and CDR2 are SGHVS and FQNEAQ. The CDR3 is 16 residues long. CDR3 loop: CASSLGTDPSNTEAFF. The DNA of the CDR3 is TGTGCCAGCAGCCTCGGGACAGACCCTTCGAACACTGAAGCTTTCTTT. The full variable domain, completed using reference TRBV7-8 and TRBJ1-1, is GAGVSQSPRYKVAKRGQDVALRCDPISGHVSLFWYQQALGQGPEFLTYFQNEAQLDKSGLPSDRFFAERPEGSVSTLKIQRTQQEDSAVYLCASSLGTDPSNTEAFFGQGTRLTVV.

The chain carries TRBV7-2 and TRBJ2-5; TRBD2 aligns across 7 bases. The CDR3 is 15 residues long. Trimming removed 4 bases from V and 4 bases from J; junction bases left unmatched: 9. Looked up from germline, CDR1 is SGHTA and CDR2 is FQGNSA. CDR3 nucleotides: TGTGCCAGCAGCTCCACTAGCTCGGGGGGAGAGACCCAGTACTTC. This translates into CASSSTSSGGETQYF.

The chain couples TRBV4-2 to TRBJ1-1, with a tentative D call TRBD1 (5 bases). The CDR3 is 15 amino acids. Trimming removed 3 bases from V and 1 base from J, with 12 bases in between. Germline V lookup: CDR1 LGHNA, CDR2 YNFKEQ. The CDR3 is CASSQNLRENTEAFF. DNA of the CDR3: TGTGCCAGCAGCCAGAACCTCAGGGAGAACACTGAAGCTTTCTTT.

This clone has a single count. The CDR3 coding sequence is TGTGCCAGCAGCAACAGGGGTCTCCACGAGCAGTACTTC. As protein: CASSNRGLHEQYF. The gene calls are TRBV7-9 and TRBJ2-7; 7 bases match TRBD1. V shed 5 bases and J 5 bases; nucleotides not matched to a gene: 6. Germline V gives CDR1 SEHNR, CDR2 FQNEAQ (reference sequence). The CDR3 is 13 residues long.

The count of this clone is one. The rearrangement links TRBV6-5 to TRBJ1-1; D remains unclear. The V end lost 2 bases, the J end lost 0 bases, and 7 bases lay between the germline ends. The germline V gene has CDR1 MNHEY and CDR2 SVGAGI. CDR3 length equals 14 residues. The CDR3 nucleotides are TGTGCCAGCAGTTACCGGACGGTGAACACTGAAGCTTTCTTT. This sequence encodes CASSYRTVNTEAFF.

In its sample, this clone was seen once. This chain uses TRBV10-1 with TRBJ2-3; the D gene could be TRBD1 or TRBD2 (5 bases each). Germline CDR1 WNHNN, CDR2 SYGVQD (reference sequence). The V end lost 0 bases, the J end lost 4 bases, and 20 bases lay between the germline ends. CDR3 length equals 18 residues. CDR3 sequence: CASSESTRDLPGADTQYF. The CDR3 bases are TGCGCCAGCAGTGAGTCGACTCGGGACCTGCCGGGCGCAGATACGCAGTATTTT.

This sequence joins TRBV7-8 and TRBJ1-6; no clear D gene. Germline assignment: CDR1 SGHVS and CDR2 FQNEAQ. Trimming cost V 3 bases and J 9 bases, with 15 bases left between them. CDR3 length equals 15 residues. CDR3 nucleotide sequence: TGTGCCAGCAGCTTGACTGACTCGAGGGCTTCACCCCTCCACTTT. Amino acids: CASSLTDSRASPLHF.

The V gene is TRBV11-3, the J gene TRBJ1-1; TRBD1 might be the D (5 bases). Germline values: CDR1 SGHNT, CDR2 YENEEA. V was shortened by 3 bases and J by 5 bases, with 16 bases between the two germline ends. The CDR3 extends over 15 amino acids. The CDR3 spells CASSFPGTLGTEAFF. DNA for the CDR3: TGTGCCAGCAGCTTCCCCGGGACCCTGGGAACTGAAGCTTTCTTT.

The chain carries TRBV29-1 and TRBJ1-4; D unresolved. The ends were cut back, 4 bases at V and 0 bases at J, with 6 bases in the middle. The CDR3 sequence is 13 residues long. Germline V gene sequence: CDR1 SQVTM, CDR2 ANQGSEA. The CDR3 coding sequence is TGCAGCGTTGGGGTGTCAACTAATGAAAAACTGTTTTTT. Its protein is CSVGVSTNEKLFF.

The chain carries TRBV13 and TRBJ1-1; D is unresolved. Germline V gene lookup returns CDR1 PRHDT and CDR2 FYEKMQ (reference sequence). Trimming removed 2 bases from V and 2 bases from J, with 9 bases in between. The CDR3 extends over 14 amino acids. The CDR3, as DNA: TGTGCCAGCAGCTTATACGGCCTTAACACTGAAGCTTTCTTT. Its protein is CASSLYGLNTEAFF.

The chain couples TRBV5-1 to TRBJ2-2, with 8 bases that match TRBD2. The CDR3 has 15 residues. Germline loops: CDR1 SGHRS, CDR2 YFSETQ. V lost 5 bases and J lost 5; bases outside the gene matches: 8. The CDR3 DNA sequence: TGCGCCAGCAGTCTACGACTAGCGCAGACCGGGGAGCTGTTTTTT. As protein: CASSLRLAQTGELFF.

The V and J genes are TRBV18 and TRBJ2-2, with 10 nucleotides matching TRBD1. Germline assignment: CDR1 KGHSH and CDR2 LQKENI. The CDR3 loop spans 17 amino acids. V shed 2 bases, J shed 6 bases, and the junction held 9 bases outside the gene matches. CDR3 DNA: TGTGCCAGCTCACCAAGGACAGGGGGGTTCGGGCCCGGGGAGCTGTTTTTT. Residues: CASSPRTGGFGPGELFF. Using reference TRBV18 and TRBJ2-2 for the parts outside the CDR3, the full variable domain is NAGVMQNPRHLVRRRGQEARLRCSPMKGHSHVYWYRQLPEEGLKFMVYLQKENIIDESGMPKERFSAEFPKEGPSILRIQQVVRGDSAAYFCASSPRTGGFGPGELFFGEGSRLTVL.

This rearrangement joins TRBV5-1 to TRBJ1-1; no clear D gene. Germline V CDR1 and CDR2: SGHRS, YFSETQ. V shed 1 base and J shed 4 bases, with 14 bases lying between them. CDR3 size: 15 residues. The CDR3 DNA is TGCGCCAGCAGCTTGATTCCCCCTTCAGGCACTGAAGCTTTCTTT. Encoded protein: CASSLIPPSGTEAFF.

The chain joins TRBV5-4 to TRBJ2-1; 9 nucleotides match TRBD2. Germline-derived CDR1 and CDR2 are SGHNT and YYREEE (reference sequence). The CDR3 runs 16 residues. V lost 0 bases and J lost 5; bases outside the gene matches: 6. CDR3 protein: CASSLVAGGPDNEQFF. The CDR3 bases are TGTGCCAGCAGCTTGGTTGCGGGAGGGCCGGACAATGAGCAGTTCTTC.

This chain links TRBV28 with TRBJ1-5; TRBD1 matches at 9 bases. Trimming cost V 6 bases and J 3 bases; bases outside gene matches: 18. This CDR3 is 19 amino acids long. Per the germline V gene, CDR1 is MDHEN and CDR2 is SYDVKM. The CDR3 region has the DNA TGTGCCAGCAGCCGCTCACAGGGGGCCGGGTTCCCCCCCAATCAGCCCCAGCATTTT. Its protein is CASSRSQGAGFPPNQPQHF.

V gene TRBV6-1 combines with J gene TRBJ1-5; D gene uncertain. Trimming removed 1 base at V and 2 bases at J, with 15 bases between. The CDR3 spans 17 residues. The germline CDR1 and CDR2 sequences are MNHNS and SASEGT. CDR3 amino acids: CASSEVLAIGGNQPQHF. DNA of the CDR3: TGTGCCAGCAGTGAAGTTTTGGCTATAGGAGGCAATCAGCCCCAGCATTTT.

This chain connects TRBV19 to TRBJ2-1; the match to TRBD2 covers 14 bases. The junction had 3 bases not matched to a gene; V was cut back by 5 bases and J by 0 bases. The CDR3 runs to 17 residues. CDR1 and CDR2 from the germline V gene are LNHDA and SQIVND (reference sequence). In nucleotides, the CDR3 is TGTGCCAGTAGTCGACTAGCGGGGGGGTTCTCCTACAATGAGCAGTTCTTC. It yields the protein CASSRLAGGFSYNEQFF.

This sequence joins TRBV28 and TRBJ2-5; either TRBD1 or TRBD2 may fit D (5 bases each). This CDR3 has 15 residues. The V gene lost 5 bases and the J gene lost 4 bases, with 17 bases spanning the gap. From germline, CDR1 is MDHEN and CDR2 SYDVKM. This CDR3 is CASSLRGATRETQYF. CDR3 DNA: TGTGCCAGCAGTCTCCGAGGGGCCACTCGAGAGACCCAGTACTTC.

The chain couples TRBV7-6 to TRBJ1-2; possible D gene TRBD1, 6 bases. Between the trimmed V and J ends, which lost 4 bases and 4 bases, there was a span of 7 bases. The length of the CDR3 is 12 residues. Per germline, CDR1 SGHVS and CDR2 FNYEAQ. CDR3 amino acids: CASSSDSYGYTF. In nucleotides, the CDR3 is TGTGCCAGCAGCTCGGACAGCTATGGCTACACCTTC.

The CDR3 loop reads CASSLKENNEQFF. The CDR3 DNA sequence: TGTGCCAGCAGCTTAAAGGAAAACAATGAGCAGTTCTTC. This rearrangement joins TRBV11-3 to TRBJ2-1; D remains ambiguous. V was shortened by 2 bases and J by 5 bases, with 7 bases between the two germline ends. The CDR3 sequence is 13 residues long. Germline assignment: CDR1 SGHNT and CDR2 YENEEA.

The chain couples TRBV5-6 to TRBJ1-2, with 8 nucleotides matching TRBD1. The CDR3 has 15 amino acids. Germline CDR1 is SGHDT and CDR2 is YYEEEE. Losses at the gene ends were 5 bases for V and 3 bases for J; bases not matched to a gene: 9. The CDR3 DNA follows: TGTGCCAGCAGGCGTCAGGGGGCGCGAGACTATGGCTACACCTTC. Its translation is CASRRQGARDYGYTF.

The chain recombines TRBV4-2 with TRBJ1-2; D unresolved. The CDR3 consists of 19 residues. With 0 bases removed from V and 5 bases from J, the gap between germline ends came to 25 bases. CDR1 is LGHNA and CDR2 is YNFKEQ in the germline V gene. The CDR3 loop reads CASSQDRMGSSARWYGYTF. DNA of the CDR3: TGTGCCAGCAGCCAAGATAGGATGGGCTCTTCCGCCCGTTGGTATGGCTACACCTTC.

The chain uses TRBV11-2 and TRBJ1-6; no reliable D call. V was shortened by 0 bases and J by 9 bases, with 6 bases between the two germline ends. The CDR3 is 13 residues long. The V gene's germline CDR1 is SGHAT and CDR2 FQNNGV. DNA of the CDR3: TGTGCCAGCAGCTTAGATCGGGGTTCACCCCTCCACTTT. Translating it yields CASSLDRGSPLHF. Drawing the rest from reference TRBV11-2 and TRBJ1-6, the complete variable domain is EAGVAQSPRYKIIEKRQSVAFWCNPISGHATLYWYQQILGQGPKLLIQFQNNGVVDDSQLPKDRFSAERLKGVDSTLKIQPAKLEDSAVYLCASSLDRGSPLHFGNGTRLTVT.

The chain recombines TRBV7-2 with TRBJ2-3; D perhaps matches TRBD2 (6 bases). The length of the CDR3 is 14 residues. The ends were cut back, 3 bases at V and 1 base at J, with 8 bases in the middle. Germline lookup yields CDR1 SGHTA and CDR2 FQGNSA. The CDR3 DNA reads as TGTGCCAGCAGCTTTCAGCGGGGCACAGATACGCAGTATTTT. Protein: CASSFQRGTDTQYF.

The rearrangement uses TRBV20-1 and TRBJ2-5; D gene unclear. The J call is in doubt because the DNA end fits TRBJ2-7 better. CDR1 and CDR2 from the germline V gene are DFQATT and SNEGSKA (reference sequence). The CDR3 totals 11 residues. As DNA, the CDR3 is TGCAGTGGGCTCGGGTCCTACGAGCAGTACTTC. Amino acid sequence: CSGLGSYEQYF.